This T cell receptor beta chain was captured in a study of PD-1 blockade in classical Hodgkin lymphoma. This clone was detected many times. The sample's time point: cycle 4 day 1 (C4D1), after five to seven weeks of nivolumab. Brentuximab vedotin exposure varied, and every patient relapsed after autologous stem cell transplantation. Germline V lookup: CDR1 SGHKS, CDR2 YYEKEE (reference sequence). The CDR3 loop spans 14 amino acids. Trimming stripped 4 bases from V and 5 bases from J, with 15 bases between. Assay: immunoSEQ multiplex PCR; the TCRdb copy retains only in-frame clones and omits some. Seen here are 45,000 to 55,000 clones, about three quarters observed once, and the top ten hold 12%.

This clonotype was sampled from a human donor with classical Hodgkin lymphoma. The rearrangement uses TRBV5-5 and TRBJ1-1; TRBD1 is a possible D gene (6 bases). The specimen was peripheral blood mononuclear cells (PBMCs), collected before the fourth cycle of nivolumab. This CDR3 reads CASSVVGGRTEAFF. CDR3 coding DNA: TGTGCCAGCAGCGTGGTAGGGGGACGGACTGAAGCTTTCTTT.